A single sample gave rise to the 21 T cell receptor beta chains below, sequenced in a study of CD8 T cells in Susac syndrome. Reverse transcription of about 0.5 to 1 ug RNA used random hexamers. TCRdb re-derived calls from the immunoSEQ multiplex PCR reads in MiXCR, one entry per CDR3 protein. Of hundreds of thousands of distinct CDR3 sequences listed, around 83% are singletons. Material: CD8+ T cells from PBMCs. Source of these receptors: a human donor with multiple sclerosis.

The chain uses TRBV6-2 or TRBV6-3 and TRBJ1-4; D remains ambiguous. Trimming shortened V by 2 bases and J by 3 bases, and 13 bases separated the two germline ends. The CDR3 totals 16 residues. The germline gives CDR1 MNHEY, CDR2 SVGEGT. The CDR3 DNA reads as TGTGCCAGCAGTTACGTCCAGATGCCTTCTAATGAAAAACTGTTTTTT. Its translation: CASSYVQMPSNEKLFF.

This chain connects TRBV27 to TRBJ2-1, with 7 bases lining up with TRBD1. CDR3 length: 15 residues. CDR1 is MNHEY, CDR2 SMNVEV, per germline (reference sequence). The J segment lost 0 bases and the V segment lost 5 bases, leaving 4 bases of the junction unmatched. The CDR3 DNA sequence: TGTGCCAGCAGTACACAGGGGTACTCCTACAATGAGCAGTTCTTC. This sequence encodes CASSTQGYSYNEQFF.

This clonotype was seen just once. V usage is TRBV4-1 and J usage is TRBJ2-4, with D perhaps TRBD2 (6 bases). This CDR3 is built from 17 residues. Germline values: CDR1 MGHRA, CDR2 YSYEKL. The germline V and J ends were trimmed by 0 bases and 0 bases, with 12 bases remaining between them. The CDR3 DNA is TGCGCCAGCAGCCAAGAGTTCGGGACTGTAGCCAAAAACATTCAGTACTTC. Translated: CASSQEFGTVAKNIQYF.

The chain recombines TRBV5-6 with TRBJ1-1; D ambiguous. The germline V gene has CDR1 SGHDT and CDR2 YYEEEE. The CDR3 length is 14 residues. V lost 0 bases to trimming and J lost 1 base, with 7 bases between them. The CDR3 here is CASSLVFPNTEAFF. The CDR3 nucleotides are TGTGCCAGCAGCTTGGTGTTTCCGAACACTGAAGCTTTCTTT.

V usage is TRBV12-3 or TRBV12-4 and J usage is TRBJ1-5; no definite D call. The CDR3 length is 15 residues. V lost 2 bases, J lost 2 bases, and 10 bases lay in between. The CDR3 sequence is CASSLSGSGNQPQHF. The CDR3 DNA reads TGTGCCAGCAGTTTATCTGGGTCTGGCAATCAGCCCCAGCATTTT.

This clonotype came up a few times. This chain connects TRBV3-1 to TRBJ2-7; TRBD1 aligns across 8 bases. Germline V gives CDR1 LGHDT, CDR2 YNNKEL (reference sequence). With V trimmed by 3 bases and J by 1 base, 5 bases remained unmatched. CDR3 length: 15 residues. The CDR3 DNA reads TGTGCCAGCAGCCATCAGGGGGCCCGGTCCTACGAGCAGTACTTC. Translation gives CASSHQGARSYEQYF.

V is TRBV5-1 and J is TRBJ2-3; D is unclear. V lost 4 bases, J lost 0 bases, and 15 bases lay in between. The CDR3 sequence is 16 residues long. Germline values: CDR1 SGHRS, CDR2 YFSETQ. As DNA, the CDR3 is TGCGCCAGCAGCATAACAGAGTCAACTAGCACAGATACGCAGTATTTT. It codes for CASSITESTSTDTQYF.

The gene calls are TRBV27 and TRBJ2-7; 7 bases map to TRBD2. Germline CDR1 and CDR2: MNHEY and SMNVEV (reference sequence). J lost 3 bases, V lost 2 bases, and 7 bases had no gene match. The CDR3 has 15 amino acids. DNA of the CDR3: TGTGCCAGCAGTTTAAGCGCGGGAGCTGGCTACGAGCAGTACTTC. The encoded protein is CASSLSAGAGYEQYF.

This CDR3 is CASSLTSGGGVNEQFF. Here the CDR3 DNA reads TGTGCCAGCAGCTTAACTTCGGGCGGCGGGGTTAATGAGCAGTTCTTC. The chain uses TRBV7-9 and TRBJ2-1, with D tentatively TRBD2 (6 bases). Trimming took off 2 bases at V and 7 bases at J, with 18 bases between the two ends. The CDR3 runs to 16 residues. Germline lookup yields CDR1 SEHNR and CDR2 FQNEAQ (reference sequence).

This chain uses TRBV28 with TRBJ1-5, with 8 bases aligning to TRBD1. This CDR3 is 16 amino acids long. J lost 6 bases, V lost 6 bases, and 13 bases had no gene match. Germline loops: CDR1 MDHEN, CDR2 SYDVKM. The CDR3 DNA reads as TGTGCCAGCAGGCGTAAGACAGGGGCCCTGAGTCAGCCCCAGCATTTT. It translates to CASRRKTGALSQPQHF. Full variable domain (outside the CDR3, taken from reference TRBV28 and TRBJ1-5): DVKVTQSSRYLVKRTGEKVFLECVQDMDHENMFWYRQDPGLGLRLIYFSYDVKMKEKGDIPEGYSVSREKKERFSLILESASTNQTSMYLCASRRKTGALSQPQHFGDGTRLSIL.

This clonotype has only one observation. The V call is TRBV4-1, the J call TRBJ2-2; D is possibly TRBD1 (5 bases). V was trimmed by 4 bases and J by 4 bases, leaving 13 bases between them. In germline, CDR1 is MGHRA, CDR2 YSYEKL. CDR3 length equals 15 residues. In DNA, the CDR3 is TGCGCCAGCAGCCCACAGGTTGGCCCCACCGGGGAGCTGTTTTTT. Translation: CASSPQVGPTGELFF.

The genes are TRBV5-1 and TRBJ2-5; 11 bases line up with TRBD2. The CDR3 consists of 18 residues. Germline assignment: CDR1 SGHRS and CDR2 YFSETQ. V shed 0 bases and J 4 bases; nucleotides not matched to a gene: 11. CDR3 in amino acids: CASSLGTSGGFLGETQYF. CDR3 bases: TGCGCCAGCAGCTTGGGTACTAGCGGGGGCTTTTTGGGAGAGACCCAGTACTTC.

V gene TRBV6-5 combines with J gene TRBJ1-1; 8 bases align to TRBD1. The CDR3 runs to 14 residues. Germline CDR1 reads MNHEY; CDR2 reads SVGAGI. Germline trimming cut 4 bases from V and 5 bases from J; bases unmatched to any gene: 6. The CDR3 nucleotides read TGTGCCAGCAGTTCAGGGGGCAGTCGGACTGAAGCTTTCTTT. Its protein is CASSSGGSRTEAFF.

The genes are TRBV29-1 and TRBJ2-7; 7 nucleotides line up with TRBD2. The J segment lost 0 bases and the V segment lost 6 bases, leaving 8 bases of the junction unmatched. This CDR3 is built from 14 residues. The germline CDR1 and CDR2 sequences are SQVTM and ANQGSEA. The CDR3 DNA sequence: TGCAGCGTCATGGGGGGGACCGTCTCCTACGAGCAGTACTTC. Translating it yields CSVMGGTVSYEQYF.

The count of this clonotype is one. V and J are TRBV28 and TRBJ1-3, with D unresolved. CDR3 length equals 14 residues. Deletions cut 2 bases from V and 2 bases from J, with 7 bases between. From germline, CDR1 is MDHEN and CDR2 SYDVKM. CDR3 region: CASSLGPPGNTIYF. Here the CDR3 DNA reads TGTGCCAGCAGTTTAGGCCCCCCTGGAAACACCATATATTTT. Using reference TRBV28 and TRBJ1-3 for the parts outside the CDR3, the full variable domain is DVKVTQSSRYLVKRTGEKVFLECVQDMDHENMFWYRQDPGLGLRLIYFSYDVKMKEKGDIPEGYSVSREKKERFSLILESASTNQTSMYLCASSLGPPGNTIYFGEGSWLTVV.

This sequence joins TRBV4-1 and TRBJ2-6; D gene ambiguous. Germline-derived CDR1 and CDR2 are MGHRA and YSYEKL. Trimming took 1 base from V and 9 from J, leaving 10 bases between them. This CDR3 comprises 14 residues. CDR3 protein: CASSQAYADNVLTF. CDR3 bases: TGCGCCAGCAGCCAAGCCTACGCCGACAACGTCCTGACTTTC.

This chain links TRBV30 with TRBJ1-1; 8 bases map to TRBD1. Germline CDR1 GTSNPN, CDR2 SVGIG (reference sequence). J was trimmed by 4 bases and V by 2 bases; bases with no gene match: 6. This CDR3 is 14 amino acids long. The CDR3 spells CAWSPGQGGTEAFF. DNA of the CDR3: TGTGCCTGGAGTCCTGGACAGGGAGGCACTGAAGCTTTCTTT.

The chain has TRBV20-1 and TRBJ2-1, with TRBD2 as a possible D gene (6 bases). Trimming took off 5 bases at V and 3 bases at J, with 20 bases between the two ends. CDR1 and CDR2 (germline): DFQATT, SNEGSKA (reference sequence). This CDR3 region has 16 residues. The chain's CDR3 is CSAPFLFSGYYNEQFF. The CDR3 DNA follows: TGCAGTGCTCCATTTCTTTTTAGCGGTTACTACAATGAGCAGTTCTTC.

The V and J genes are TRBV4-1 and TRBJ1-1; D gene unclear. Per the germline V gene, CDR1 is MGHRA and CDR2 is YSYEKL. Between the trimmed V and J ends, which lost 0 bases and 2 bases, there was a span of 4 bases. CDR3 size: 13 residues. The CDR3 sequence is CASSQDSNTEAFF. The CDR3 coding sequence is TGCGCCAGCAGCCAAGACTCCAACACTGAAGCTTTCTTT.

The chain combines TRBV12-3 or TRBV12-4 with TRBJ2-1; 7 bases line up with TRBD2. Germline trimming cut 1 base from V and 10 bases from J; bases unmatched to any gene: 4. The CDR3 has 13 residues. In DNA, the CDR3 is TGTGCCAGCAGTTTAGGTGGGGGAGGGGAGCAGTTCTTC. This translates into CASSLGGGGEQFF.

The chain is built from TRBV28 and TRBJ1-5, with a tentative D call TRBD1 (5 bases). This CDR3 is built from 14 residues. Germline V gene sequence: CDR1 MDHEN, CDR2 SYDVKM. V lost 8 bases and J lost 6, with 17 bases in between. The CDR3: CASGDGGVLQPQHF. The DNA for the CDR3 is TGTGCCAGCGGCGACGGAGGGGTTCTTCAGCCCCAGCATTTT. Full variable domain (missing parts from reference TRBV28 and TRBJ1-5): DVKVTQSSRYLVKRTGEKVFLECVQDMDHENMFWYRQDPGLGLRLIYFSYDVKMKEKGDIPEGYSVSREKKERFSLILESASTNQTSMYLCASGDGGVLQPQHFGDGTRLSIL.